This T cell receptor beta chain was documented in a study of shared clonotypes between healthy human individuals. Profiling relied on immunoSEQ multiplex PCR, and the TCRdb table lists in-frame clones only, not all of them. The sample includes under 2,500,000 clones, more than 90% of them seen just once. Study-wide findings and caveats: Naive subsets generally had larger estimated richness than memory subsets. Sharing across four donors was seen in 4% to 5.5% of naive CD4 clonotypes. Shared clonotypes across all four donors exceeded non-shared ones in generation probability.

On this clone: As yet, its antigen is unknown.

The sequence came from a man between 18 and 29 years old in good health. Sequencing input: naive CD4+ T cells sorted from blood. The subset denotes: CD45RA+ positively selected.

CDR3 nucleotides: TGTGCCAGCAGTGAAGTGGAGGCGCGCTCCTACGAGCAGTACTTC. Amino acid sequence: CASSEVEARSYEQYF. The gene calls are TRBV6-1 and TRBJ2-7, with a tentative D call TRBD2 (5 bases). The CDR3 totals 15 residues. V lost 1 base and J 0 bases, leaving 10 bases between the germline ends. CDR1 is MNHNS, CDR2 SASEGT, per germline.